These T cell receptor beta chains were read from a single sample in a study of early T cells in non-severe SARS-CoV-2 infection. Using its own MiXCR run on the 5' RACE reads, TCRdb lists one record per CDR3 protein. The sample records 24,000 or so distinct CDR3 sequences, approximately 3.9% being singletons. The material sequenced was whole blood. The receptors originated from an adult who was a healthcare worker with PCR-confirmed SARS-CoV-2 infection or an uninfected control (not recorded which). Each CDR3 is given with its conserved first and last residue. Each record gives: CDR3 protein, CDR3 DNA, CDR3 length, D gene, clone size, J gene, V gene. The D gene is left open where the match is weak. Clone size is not always given. Where it is, it says once, few, many or a class for expanded clones.

CASSETGEGDEQFF	TGTGCCAGCAGTGAGACAGGGGAAGGGGATGAGCAGTTCTTC	14	TRBD1	many	TRBJ2-1	TRBV6-4
CASSLPGTEQFF	TGTGCCAGCAGCTTGCCCGGGACCGAGCAGTTCTTC	12	NA	many	TRBJ2-1	TRBV7-3
CASSARGSAKNIQYF	TGTGCCAGCAGCGCGAGGGGCAGCGCCAAAAACATTCAGTACTTC	15	NA	NA	TRBJ2-4	TRBV5-4
CASSPGAAYNEQFF	TGTGCCAGCAGTCCCGGGGCGGCCTACAATGAGCAGTTCTTC	14	NA	few	TRBJ2-1	TRBV27
CSARSRTAYGYTF	TGCAGTGCTAGGTCCCGGACAGCCTATGGCTACACCTTC	13	NA	many	TRBJ1-2	TRBV20-1
CSARSSGRIYNEQFF	TGCAGTGCTAGATCTAGCGGGAGGATCTACAATGAGCAGTTCTTC	15	TRBD2	many	TRBJ2-1	TRBV20-1
CASRYDGPQETQYF	TGTGCCAGCAGGTACGACGGACCCCAAGAGACCCAGTACTTC	14	NA	NA	TRBJ2-5	TRBV5-5
CASSLRGGEETQYF	TGTGCCAGCAGCTTAAGAGGGGGAGAAGAGACCCAGTACTTC	14	NA	many	TRBJ2-5	TRBV11-3
CASSLGTSGSAHEQYF	TGTGCCAGCAGCTTAGGGACTAGCGGGAGTGCCCACGAGCAGTACTTC	16	TRBD2	few	TRBJ2-7	TRBV7-9
CASRDRGFEQYF	TGTGCCAGCAGGGACAGGGGGTTCGAGCAGTACTTC	12	TRBD1	many	TRBJ2-7	TRBV28
CASSSGGEKETQYF	TGTGCCAGCAGCTCAGGGGGGGAAAAAGAGACCCAGTACTTC	14	NA	many	TRBJ2-5	TRBV7-6
CASSLLGTNTEAFF	TGTGCCAGCAGCTTGCTAGGTACAAACACTGAAGCTTTCTTT	14	NA	many	TRBJ1-1	TRBV5-6
CSVGQGPPGSPLHF	TGCAGCGTAGGACAGGGCCCCCCGGGGTCACCCCTCCACTTT	14	TRBD1	NA	TRBJ1-6	TRBV29-1
CASSEGTVLSYEQYF	TGTGCCAGCAGTGAGGGGACAGTCCTCTCCTACGAGCAGTACTTC	15	TRBD1	many	TRBJ2-7	TRBV2
CASSFDAGLTYNEQFF	TGTGCCAGCAGCTTCGACGCGGGACTTACGTACAATGAGCAGTTCTTC	16	NA	NA	TRBJ2-1	TRBV5-5
CSARISGRDGNEQFF	TGCAGTGCTAGAATTAGCGGGAGAGACGGGAATGAGCAGTTCTTC	15	TRBD2	many	TRBJ2-1	TRBV20-1
CATSRAPSGRGEQYF	TGTGCCACCAGCAGAGCTCCTAGCGGGAGAGGCGAGCAGTACTTC	15	TRBD2	many	TRBJ2-7	TRBV15
CASSSGTGGGQPQHF	TGTGCCAGCAGCTCCGGGACAGGGGGAGGACAGCCCCAGCATTTT	15	TRBD1	many	TRBJ1-5	TRBV7-3
CSARVGSGGQETQYF	TGCAGTGCTAGAGTTGGGTCGGGAGGTCAAGAGACCCAGTACTTC	15	TRBD2	many	TRBJ2-5	TRBV20-1
CASRPGGSIEKLFF	TGTGCCAGCAGACCGGGGGGGAGCATTGAAAAACTGTTTTTT	14	NA	many	TRBJ1-4	TRBV28
CASSSDRAPGSYNEQFF	TGCGCCAGCAGCTCCGACAGGGCTCCTGGCTCCTACAATGAGCAGTTCTTC	17	TRBD1	many	TRBJ2-1	TRBV4-1
CASTPGGGGENEQFF	TGCGCCAGCACCCCAGGCGGGGGAGGTGAAAATGAGCAGTTCTTC	15	TRBD2	many	TRBJ2-1	TRBV5-1
CATSRSRTSGINEQFF	TGTGCCACCAGCAGATCCAGGACTAGCGGGATCAATGAGCAGTTCTTC	16	TRBD2	many	TRBJ2-1	TRBV15
CASSSRSNTGELFF	TGTGCCAGTAGTTCCCGGTCGAACACCGGGGAGCTGTTTTTT	14	NA	many	TRBJ2-2	TRBV19
CASSAWTSGSLATQYF	TGTGCCAGCAGTGCCTGGACTAGCGGGAGTTTGGCAACGCAGTATTTT	16	TRBD2	many	TRBJ2-3	TRBV28
CSVDPGGNTGELFF	TGCAGCGTTGATCCAGGGGGCAACACCGGGGAGCTGTTTTTT	14	TRBD1	many	TRBJ2-2	TRBV29-1
CASSLPSGHWDEKLFF	TGTGCCAGCAGTTTGCCTTCGGGACATTGGGATGAAAAACTGTTTTTT	16	NA	many	TRBJ1-4	TRBV28
CASSFTGDADTQYF	TGTGCCAGCAGTTTCACAGGGGACGCAGATACGCAGTATTTT	14	TRBD1	many	TRBJ2-3	TRBV27
CASSPQGAVQYF	TGTGCCAGCAGCCCTCAGGGGGCAGTGCAGTACTTC	12	TRBD1	many	TRBJ2-7	TRBV3-1
CASTLSTSGTDNTEAFF	TGTGCCAGCACGCTCTCCACATCAGGGACGGATAACACTGAAGCTTTCTTT	17	NA	few	TRBJ1-1	TRBV28
CSAPGNHNEQFF	TGCAGTGCCCCCGGGAATCACAATGAGCAGTTCTTC	12	NA	few	TRBJ2-1	TRBV20-1
CASSNPGTSGPGNEQFF	TGTGCCAGCAGTAACCCCGGGACTAGCGGACCGGGCAATGAGCAGTTCTTC	17	TRBD2	many	TRBJ2-1	TRBV6-6
CSAFGPRTTSYEQYF	TGCAGTGCTTTCGGGCCCAGGACTACTTCCTACGAGCAGTACTTC	15	NA	many	TRBJ2-7	TRBV20-1
CSVGWSGREHRELFF	TGCAGCGTTGGTTGGAGCGGGAGGGAACACCGGGAGCTGTTTTTT	15	TRBD2	many	TRBJ2-2	TRBV29-1
CASSFGLETTEAFF	TGTGCCAGCAGCTTTGGACTCGAGACCACTGAAGCTTTCTTT	14	NA	few	TRBJ1-1	TRBV11-1
CASSLSGTTQETQYF	TGTGCCAGCAGCCTATCCGGGACTACTCAAGAGACCCAGTACTTC	15	TRBD2	many	TRBJ2-5	TRBV7-9
CASSLASLAGGADTQYF	TGTGCCAGCAGCTTAGCGAGTCTAGCGGGAGGGGCGGATACGCAGTATTTT	17	TRBD2	NA	TRBJ2-3	TRBV7-2
CASRGTGTQETQYF	TGTGCCAGCAGGGGTACAGGGACCCAAGAGACCCAGTACTTC	14	NA	many	TRBJ2-5	TRBV25-1
CASTGGANEQYF	TGTGCCAGTACAGGGGGCGCGAACGAGCAGTACTTC	12	TRBD1	few	TRBJ2-7	TRBV19
CASRKGELNYGYTF	TGTGCCAGCCGCAAGGGCGAACTTAACTATGGCTACACCTTC	14	NA	few	TRBJ1-2	TRBV7-9
CASTVNTGELFF	TGTGCCAGCACCGTTAACACCGGGGAGCTGTTTTTT	12	NA	many	TRBJ2-2	TRBV7-2
CASSARRGITDTQYF	TGTGCCAGCAGTGCCCGACGGGGGATAACAGATACGCAGTATTTT	15	NA	few	TRBJ2-3	TRBV2
CASKGGYEQYF	TGTGCCAGCAAGGGGGGGTACGAGCAGTACTTC	11	NA	many	TRBJ2-7	TRBV2
CASSFEIDTQYF	TGTGCCAGCAGCTTCGAAATAGATACGCAGTATTTT	12	NA	many	TRBJ2-3	TRBV11-2
CASRTIGGQNEQFF	TGTGCCAGCAGGACCATAGGGGGACAGAATGAGCAGTTCTTC	14	TRBD1	many	TRBJ2-1	TRBV28
CSVYRSPYEQYF	TGCAGTGTTTACAGGAGCCCCTACGAGCAGTACTTC	12	NA	many	TRBJ2-7	TRBV20-1
CASSFPTPNTEAFF	TGTGCCAGCAGCTTTCCGACCCCGAACACTGAAGCTTTCTTT	14	NA	NA	TRBJ1-1	TRBV13
CAGSPHRRLAGASYEQYF	TGTGCCGGCAGCCCCCATCGGAGACTAGCGGGAGCCTCCTACGAGCAGTACTTC	18	TRBD2	many	TRBJ2-7	TRBV9
CSAREALTRTATNEKLFF	TGCAGTGCTAGGGAGGCTCTTACACGGACTGCAACTAATGAAAAACTGTTTTTT	18	NA	many	TRBJ1-4	TRBV20-1
CASTQGGWTEAFF	TGCGCCAGCACTCAAGGGGGCTGGACTGAAGCTTTCTTT	13	TRBD1	many	TRBJ1-1	TRBV10-2
CASTPYRQGSYEQYF	TGTGCCAGCACCCCCTACCGACAGGGGTCCTACGAGCAGTACTTC	15	TRBD1	medium-sized	TRBJ2-7	TRBV7-8
CASGTKWNTEAFF	TGTGCCAGCGGAACGAAATGGAACACTGAAGCTTTCTTT	13	NA	many	TRBJ1-1	TRBV12-3/TRBV12-4
CASSYQIYEQYF	TGTGCCAGCAGTTACCAGATCTACGAGCAGTACTTC	12	NA	many	TRBJ2-7	TRBV6-2/TRBV6-3
CASSPTLGTSSYNEQFF	TGTGCCAGCAGCCCAACTCTCGGGACTAGCTCCTACAATGAGCAGTTCTTC	17	TRBD2	many	TRBJ2-1	TRBV7-6
CASSLSGRTGELFF	TGTGCCAGCAGTTTAAGCGGGAGGACCGGGGAGCTGTTTTTT	14	TRBD2	many	TRBJ2-2	TRBV28
CAISDLLTGAYNEQFF	TGTGCCATCAGTGACCTTCTGACAGGGGCCTACAATGAGCAGTTCTTC	16	TRBD1	few	TRBJ2-1	TRBV10-3